The present entry profiles one T cell receptor beta chain with its context. Its antigen has not been determined. No per-base quality is available; no much larger clone lies one base away. This entry comes from a study of blood T cell repertoires in COVID-19 (dated by TCRdb to about 2020). As for the study more broadly: Collaborator samples came from the United States, Italy and Spain and covered acute and convalescent phases of COVID-19. The prospective study material was composed of cDNA or gDNA derived from T cells, B-cell-depleted T cells, or PBMCs. The dataset comprised deeply sampled blood TCRbeta repertoires from subjects exposed to, actively infected with, or recovered from COVID-19. The repertoires were released in a freely available public database intended as a resource for research on the immune response to SARS-CoV-2. The samples were drawn from the first 160 participants of the ongoing ImmuneRACE study and from 1,254 subjects provided by 6 global collaborators. Sample metadata almost always included a de-identified subject ID, COVID-19 status, age in years and sex. HLA class I and class II types, where available, came from metadata supplied by the sample provider rather than from assay-based typing. On the study overall, not on this receptor specifically: How much clinical and demographic metadata was included differed by source and by participant, and the metadata was provided uncurated.

The immunoSEQ Assay, a bias-controlled multiplex PCR, was used to amplify TCRbeta CDR3 regions from genomic DNA. On the study's bioinformatics: Within the assay, amplification of reference gene primers was used to estimate how many nucleated cells each sample contained. To quantify the absolute abundance of each unique TCRbeta CDR3 rearrangement, sequence reads were collapsed and filtered. Productive Simpson clonality was computed per sample as the square root of Simpson's diversity index over productive rearrangements. This immuneACCESS table, as held by TCRdb, lists in-frame sequences with V and J called but not all clones. Of the missing ones, under half trace to an unresolved V gene in checked studies; the others have no known cause. V and J calls and clone size come straight from that table; D and trimming were deduced from the DNA. Recorded for this sample are fewer than 90,000 clones; more than 75% of them occurred a single time. 1.3% to 1.5% of the sample comes from the top ten.

V has 0 bases trimmed and J has 4 bases trimmed; junction bases matching no gene number 9. The CDR3 runs 17 amino acids, cysteine and phenylalanine included. Of all the DNA, just the CDR3 is kept, 51 bases in frame from base 1. In the germline V gene, CDR1 corresponds to SGHTS and CDR2 to YDEGEE. Whole blood was collected in K2EDTA tubes by collaborating institutions according to the institutions' own protocols. For TCRbeta analysis, collaborator samples were shipped as frozen whole blood, as isolated PBMCs, or as DNA extracted from either sample type. The sequence was collected from a human donor in a cohort sampled during active COVID-19. The chain is assembled from TRBV5-8 and TRBJ2-2, and TRBD1 aligns with 7 junction nucleotides. The sample was peripheral blood. The CDR3 in this case is CASSLDATGLGTGELFF. The nucleotide sequence is TGTGCCAGCAGCTTGGACGCGACAGGGCTTGGCACCGGGGAGCTGTTTTTT.